A few counts support the clone carrying this T cell receptor beta chain. Clinical histories supplied by participants themselves formed the basis of cohort assignment. Original methodology: For nucleated cells, counts were estimated from reference gene primer amplification. Sequencing was performed with immunoSEQ multiplex PCR; in TCRdb, only in-frame clones are kept and a portion is missing. V, J and clone size derive from that table, while D and trimming were established from the DNA sequence. Here the sample spans about 280,000 clones, roughly 85% being singletons. The V end was cut by 3 bases, the J end by 5 bases, with 10 bases between. The CDR3 is 13 amino acids. In germline, CDR1 is MDHEN, CDR2 SYDVKM. The data stem from a study of blood T cell repertoires in COVID-19. Study information: Italy, Spain and the United States were the sources of the convalescent and acute COVID-19 samples. PBMCs, B-cell-depleted T cells, or T cells were the source of the cDNA or gDNA that made up the material.

The TCR sequence derives from a woman aged 40 to 55 who had recovered from COVID-19. Sequenced material: PBMCs or T cells enriched from blood (not recorded which). The chain is built from TRBV28 and TRBJ1-1; D is ambiguous. CDR3 sequence (DNA): TGTGCCAGCAGTTTTGGAGGGTTAACTGAAGCTTTCTTT. Translating gives CASSFGGLTEAFF.